This T cell receptor beta chain is from a study of T-cell memory formation after mild COVID-19. This clonotype was counted between two and nine times. Its specificity is unknown. Whole-study findings and limits: CD4/CD8 balance characterized clones contracting day 15 to 85, and CD4+ skew characterized later expanders. In pre-infection memory, a portion of responding clones appeared, which suggested that cross-reactive memory joined.

The V end was cut by 4 bases, the J end by 8 bases, with 12 bases between. The germline V gene has CDR1 DFQATT and CDR2 SNEGSKA (reference sequence). The CDR3 has 11 residues. 5'RACE, which relied on constant-segment primers, yielded TCR alpha and TCR beta cDNA libraries carrying sample barcodes and UMIs. TCRdb reprocessed the 5' RACE reads with MiXCR, giving one entry per CDR3 protein. The table has about 400,000 distinct CDR3 sequences, 20% to 25% seen once. Sequencing was carried out using PBMCs or a T cell subset sorted from them (not recorded which). This TCR was sampled from an adult woman who had mild COVID-19 (a few samples of this study predate the infection). Cell type and time point are not known. This chain links TRBV20-1 with TRBJ2-7; no reliable D call. CDR3 nucleotide sequence: TGCAGTGCTATTCAACTGAGTAAGCAGTACTTC. Translation: CSAIQLSKQYF.